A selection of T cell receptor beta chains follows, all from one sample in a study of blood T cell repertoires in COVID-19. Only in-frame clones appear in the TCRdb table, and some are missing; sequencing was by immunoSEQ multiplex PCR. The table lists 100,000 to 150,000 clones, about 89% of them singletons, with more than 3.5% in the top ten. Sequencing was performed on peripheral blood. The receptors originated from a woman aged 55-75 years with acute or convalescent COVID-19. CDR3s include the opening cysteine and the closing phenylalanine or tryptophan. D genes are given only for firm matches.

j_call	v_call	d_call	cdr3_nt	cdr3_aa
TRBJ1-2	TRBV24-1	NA	TGTGCCACCAGTGACGAGCCCACCTTC	CATSDEPTF
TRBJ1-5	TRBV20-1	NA	TGCAGTGCTAGTTCGGAGAACAATCAGCCCCAGCATTTT	CSASSENNQPQHF
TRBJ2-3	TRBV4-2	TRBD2	TGTGCCAGCAGCTCAAGGACTAGCGGCACCTCAGATACGCAGTATTTT	CASSSRTSGTSDTQYF
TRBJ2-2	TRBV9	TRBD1	TGTGCCAGCAGCACGGGACAGGGCTCCGGGGAGCTGTTTTTT	CASSTGQGSGELFF
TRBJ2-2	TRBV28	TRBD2	TGTGCCAGCAGTTTATTGGCGGGAGTCGACACCGGGGAGCTGTTTTTT	CASSLLAGVDTGELFF
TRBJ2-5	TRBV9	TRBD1	TGTGCCAGCAGCATGCGGGGACAGGGAGAAGAGACCCAGTACTTC	CASSMRGQGEETQYF
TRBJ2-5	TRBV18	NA	TGTGCCAGCTCACCACCGGGCGGGGAGACCCAGTACTTC	CASSPPGGETQYF
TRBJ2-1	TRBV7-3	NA	TGTGCCAGCAGCTCGAACAGGGATACTGAGCAGTTCTTC	CASSSNRDTEQFF
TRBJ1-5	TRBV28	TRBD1	TGTGCCAGCAGTTTCACAGGGGGGTATCAGCCCCAGCATTTT	CASSFTGGYQPQHF
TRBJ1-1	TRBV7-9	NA	TGTGCCAGCAGATCAGACACCTTTGAAGCTTTCTTT	CASRSDTFEAFF